This TCR beta chain was documented in a study of graft-versus-host responses after intestinal transplantation. Study-level background: Induction with anti-thymocyte globulin, then tacrolimus and steroids for about 3 years, was given to all recipients.

Clones were read by immunoSEQ multiplex PCR, and TCRdb kept only the in-frame ones, dropping some. The data contain about 90,000 clones, roughly 93% of them singletons. As to this clone: The antigen remains undetermined. A read error may produce the germline difference seen at one junction end.

This specimen was unstimulated CD4+ T cells sorted from spleen or lymph node cells, taken before transplant. The clonotype was recovered from a human donor who was the organ donor for an intestinal transplant.

CDR3 residues: CASSSDRGNEQFF. The DNA for the CDR3 is TGTGCTAGCAGCTCGGACAGGGGGAATGAGCAGTTCTTC. The chain uses TRBV7-7 and TRBJ2-1, with TRBD1 matching over 10 bases. CDR3 length equals 13 residues. Germline CDR1 is SSHAT and CDR2 is FNYEAQ (reference sequence).